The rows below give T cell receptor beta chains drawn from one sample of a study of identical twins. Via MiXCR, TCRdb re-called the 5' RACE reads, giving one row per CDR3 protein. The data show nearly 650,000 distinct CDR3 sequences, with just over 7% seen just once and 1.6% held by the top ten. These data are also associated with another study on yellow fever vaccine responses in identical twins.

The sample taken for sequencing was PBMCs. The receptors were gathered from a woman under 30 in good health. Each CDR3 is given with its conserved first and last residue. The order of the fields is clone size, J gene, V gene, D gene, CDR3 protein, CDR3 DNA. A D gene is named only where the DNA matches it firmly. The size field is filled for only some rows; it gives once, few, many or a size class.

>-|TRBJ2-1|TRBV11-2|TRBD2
CASSTRGSGSHNEQFF
TGTGCCAGCAGCACCCGTGGTAGCGGGAGCCACAATGAGCAGTTCTTC
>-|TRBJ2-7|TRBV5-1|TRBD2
CASSLTLTSSPYEQYF
TGCGCCAGCAGCCTCACCCTGACTAGCTCCCCCTACGAGCAGTACTTC
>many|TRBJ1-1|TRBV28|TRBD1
CASSDRVRAFF
TGTGCCAGCAGTGACAGGGTACGAGCTTTCTTT
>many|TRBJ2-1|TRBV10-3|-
CAISDRLRNEQFF
TGTGCCATCAGTGATCGACTACGCAATGAGCAGTTCTTC
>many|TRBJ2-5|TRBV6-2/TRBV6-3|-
CASSYSANQETQYF
TGTGCCAGCAGTTACTCGGCTAACCAAGAGACCCAGTACTTC
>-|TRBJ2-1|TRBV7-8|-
CASSLETGTYNEQFF
TGTGCCAGCAGCTTGGAGACAGGAACCTACAATGAGCAGTTCTTC
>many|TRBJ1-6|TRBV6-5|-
CASSYSNDPSSYNSPLHF
TGTGCCAGCAGTTACTCGAACGACCCGAGCTCCTATAATTCACCCCTCCACTTT
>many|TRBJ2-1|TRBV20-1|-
CSAKRDEQFF
TGCAGTGCAAAACGCGATGAGCAGTTCTTC
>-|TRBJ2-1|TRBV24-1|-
CATSDWTDNEQFF
TGTGCCACCAGTGATTGGACGGACAATGAGCAGTTCTTC
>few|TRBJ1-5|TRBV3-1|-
CASSQNSNSNQPQHF
TGTGCCAGCAGCCAAAACAGTAATAGCAATCAGCCCCAGCATTTT
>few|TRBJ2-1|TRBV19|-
CASSMSGFSYNEQFF
TGTGCCAGTAGTATGTCGGGGTTCTCCTACAATGAGCAGTTCTTC